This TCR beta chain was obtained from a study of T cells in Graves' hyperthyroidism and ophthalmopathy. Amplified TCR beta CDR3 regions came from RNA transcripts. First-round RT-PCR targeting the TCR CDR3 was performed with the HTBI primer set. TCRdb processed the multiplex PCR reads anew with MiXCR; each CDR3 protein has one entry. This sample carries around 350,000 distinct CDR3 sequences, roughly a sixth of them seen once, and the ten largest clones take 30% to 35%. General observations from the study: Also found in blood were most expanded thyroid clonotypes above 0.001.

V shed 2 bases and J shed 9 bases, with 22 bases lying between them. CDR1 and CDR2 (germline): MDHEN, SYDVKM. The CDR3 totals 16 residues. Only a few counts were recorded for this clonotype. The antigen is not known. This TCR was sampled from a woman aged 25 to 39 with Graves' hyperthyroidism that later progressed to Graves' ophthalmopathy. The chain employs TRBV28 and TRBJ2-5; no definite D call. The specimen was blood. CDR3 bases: TGTGCCAGCAGTTTAATTTCGAGAAGATTAGATATGGCCCAGTACTTC. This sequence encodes CASSLISRRLDMAQYF.